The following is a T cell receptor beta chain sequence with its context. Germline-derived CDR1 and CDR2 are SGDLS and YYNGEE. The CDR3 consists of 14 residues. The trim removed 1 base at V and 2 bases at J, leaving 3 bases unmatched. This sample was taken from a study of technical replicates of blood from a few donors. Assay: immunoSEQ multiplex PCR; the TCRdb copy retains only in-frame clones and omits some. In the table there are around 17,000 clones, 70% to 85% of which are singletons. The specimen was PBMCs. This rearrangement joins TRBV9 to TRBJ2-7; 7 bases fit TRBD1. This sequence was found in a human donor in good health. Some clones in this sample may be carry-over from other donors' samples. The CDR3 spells CASSVQGVPYEQYF. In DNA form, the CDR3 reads TGTGCCAGCAGCGTACAGGGGGTTCCCTACGAGCAGTACTTC.